This T cell receptor beta chain was captured by sequencing in a study of blood T cell repertoires in COVID-19. Across the study: In each case, the material was cDNA or gDNA derived from T cells, B-cell-depleted T cells, or PBMCs.

Repertoires were generated with immunoSEQ multiplex PCR, while TCRdb's copy carries only in-frame clones and drops some. The data contain 350,000 to 450,000 clones, 70% to 90% of them singletons. Germline V gene lookup returns CDR1 MNHNY and CDR2 SVGAGI (reference sequence). The CDR3 has 15 residues. With 5 bases removed from V and 3 bases from J, the gap between germline ends came to 17 bases. The gene calls are TRBV6-6 and TRBJ2-7; perhaps TRBD2 as D (6 bases). The clonotype was recovered from a man aged 35-49 years with acute or convalescent COVID-19. What was sequenced was peripheral blood. CDR3 nucleotide sequence: TGTGCCAGCAGTCTACCATCCAGGACTAACTACGAGCAGTACTTC. Translation: CASSLPSRTNYEQYF.